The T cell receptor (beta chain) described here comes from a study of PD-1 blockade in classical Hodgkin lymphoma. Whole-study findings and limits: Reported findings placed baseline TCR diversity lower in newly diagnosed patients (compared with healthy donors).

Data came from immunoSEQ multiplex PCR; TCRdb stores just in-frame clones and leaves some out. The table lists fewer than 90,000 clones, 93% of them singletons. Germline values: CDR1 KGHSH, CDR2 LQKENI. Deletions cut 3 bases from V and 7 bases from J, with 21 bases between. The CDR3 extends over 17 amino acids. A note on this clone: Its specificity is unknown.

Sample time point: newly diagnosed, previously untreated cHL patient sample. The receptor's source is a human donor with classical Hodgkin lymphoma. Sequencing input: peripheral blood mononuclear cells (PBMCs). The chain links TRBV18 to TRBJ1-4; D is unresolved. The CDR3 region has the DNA TGTGCCAGCTCACCTCCCGGGGTGGGGAGCGGCGGTGAAAAACTGTTTTTT. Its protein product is CASSPPGVGSGGEKLFF.